This T cell receptor (beta chain) was documented in a study of blood T cell repertoires in COVID-19. About the study: There were acute and convalescent COVID-19 samples, and they came from the United States, Italy and Spain. In each case, the material was cDNA or gDNA derived from T cells, B-cell-depleted T cells, or PBMCs.

The age range of participants was about 18 to 95 years, with residence in under 30 US areas. Under the authors' procedure: Scientists estimated how many nucleated cells there were by amplifying reference gene primers. TCRdb's copy holds only in-frame clones and misses some; the assay was immunoSEQ multiplex PCR. V, J and clone size are those of that table, while D and trimming were read from the DNA. The profile shows fewer than 250,000 clones, about four fifths of them singletons. Trimming removed 3 bases from V and 4 bases from J, with 17 bases in between. Looked up from germline, CDR1 is SGHRS and CDR2 is YFSETQ. This CDR3 contains 15 residues.

Specimen: PBMCs or T cells enriched from blood (not recorded which). The V gene is TRBV5-1, the J gene TRBJ2-7; D call uncertain. The receptor's source is a woman in her thirties who had recovered from COVID-19. CDR3 sequence reads: CASSYRPLRVYEQYF. The CDR3 coding sequence is TGCGCCAGCAGCTACCGACCCCTCCGGGTTTACGAGCAGTACTTC.